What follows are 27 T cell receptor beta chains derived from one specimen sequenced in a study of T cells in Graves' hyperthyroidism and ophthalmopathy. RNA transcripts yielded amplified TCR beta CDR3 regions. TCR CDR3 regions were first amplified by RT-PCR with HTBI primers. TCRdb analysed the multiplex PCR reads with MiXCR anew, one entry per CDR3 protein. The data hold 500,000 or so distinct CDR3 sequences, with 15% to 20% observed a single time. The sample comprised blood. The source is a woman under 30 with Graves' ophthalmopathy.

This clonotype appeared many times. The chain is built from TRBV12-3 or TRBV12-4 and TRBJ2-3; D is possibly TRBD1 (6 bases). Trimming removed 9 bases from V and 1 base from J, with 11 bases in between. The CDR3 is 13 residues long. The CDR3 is CARRGCGTDTQYF. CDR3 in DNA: TGTGCCAGGAGGGGGTGTGGCACAGATACGCAGTATTTT.

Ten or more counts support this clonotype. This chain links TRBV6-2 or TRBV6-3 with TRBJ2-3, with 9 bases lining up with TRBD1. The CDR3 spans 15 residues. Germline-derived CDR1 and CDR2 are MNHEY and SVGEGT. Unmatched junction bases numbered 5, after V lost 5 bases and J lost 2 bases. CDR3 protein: CASSRQGVSTDTQYF. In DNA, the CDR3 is TGTGCCAGCAGTCGACAGGGGGTGTCCACAGATACGCAGTATTTT.

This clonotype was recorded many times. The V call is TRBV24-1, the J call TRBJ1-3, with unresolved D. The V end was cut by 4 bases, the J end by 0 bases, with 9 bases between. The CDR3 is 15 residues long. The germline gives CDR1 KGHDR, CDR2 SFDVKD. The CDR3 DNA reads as TGTGCCACCAGTGACTGGACGGACTCTGGAAACACCATATATTTT. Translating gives CATSDWTDSGNTIYF.

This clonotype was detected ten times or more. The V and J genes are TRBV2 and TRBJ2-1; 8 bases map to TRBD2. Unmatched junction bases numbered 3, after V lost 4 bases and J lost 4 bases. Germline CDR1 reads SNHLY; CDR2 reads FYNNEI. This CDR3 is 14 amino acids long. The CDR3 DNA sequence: TGTGCCAGCAGTGTTCGGGAGGGATACAATGAGCAGTTCTTC. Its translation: CASSVREGYNEQFF.

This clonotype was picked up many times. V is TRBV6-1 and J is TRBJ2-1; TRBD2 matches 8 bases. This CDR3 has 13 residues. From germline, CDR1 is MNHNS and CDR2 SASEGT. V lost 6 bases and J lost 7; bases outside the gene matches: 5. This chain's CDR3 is CASSGRAGNEQFF. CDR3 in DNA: TGTGCCAGCAGCGGGAGGGCCGGTAATGAGCAGTTCTTC.

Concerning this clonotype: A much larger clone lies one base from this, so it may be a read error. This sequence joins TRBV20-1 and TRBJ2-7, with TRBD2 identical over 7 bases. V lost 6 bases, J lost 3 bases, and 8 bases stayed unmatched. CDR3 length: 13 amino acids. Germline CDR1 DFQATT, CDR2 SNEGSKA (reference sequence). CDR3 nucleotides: TGCAGTGCCGGCGCGGGGGTCATCTACGAGCAGTACTTC. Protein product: CSAGAGVIYEQYF.

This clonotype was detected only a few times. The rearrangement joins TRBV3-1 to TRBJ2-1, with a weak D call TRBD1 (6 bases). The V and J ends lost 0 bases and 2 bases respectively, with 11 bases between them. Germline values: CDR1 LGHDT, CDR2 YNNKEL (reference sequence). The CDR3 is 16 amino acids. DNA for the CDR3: TGTGCCAGCAGCCAAGAGCGCAGGGGCCCCTACAATGAGCAGTTCTTC. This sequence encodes CASSQERRGPYNEQFF.

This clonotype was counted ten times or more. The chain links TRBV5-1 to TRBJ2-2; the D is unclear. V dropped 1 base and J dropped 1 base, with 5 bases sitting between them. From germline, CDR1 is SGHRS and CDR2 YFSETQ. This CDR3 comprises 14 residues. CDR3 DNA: TGCGCCAGCAGCTTGCTAGGGAACACCGGGGAGCTGTTTTTT. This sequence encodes CASSLLGNTGELFF. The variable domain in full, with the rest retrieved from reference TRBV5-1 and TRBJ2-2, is KAGVTQTPRYLIKTRGQQVTLSCSPISGHRSVSWYQQTPGQGLQFLFEYFSETQRNKGNFPGRFSGRQFSNSRSEMNVSTLELGDSALYLCASSLLGNTGELFFGEGSRLTVL.

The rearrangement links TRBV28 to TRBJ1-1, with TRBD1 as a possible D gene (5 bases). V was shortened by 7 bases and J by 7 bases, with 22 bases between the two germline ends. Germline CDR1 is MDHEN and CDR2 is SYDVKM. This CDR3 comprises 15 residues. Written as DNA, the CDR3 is TGTGCCAGCATAGGGTCTATAATTGAGGGGTATGAAGCTTTCTTT. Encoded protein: CASIGSIIEGYEAFF.

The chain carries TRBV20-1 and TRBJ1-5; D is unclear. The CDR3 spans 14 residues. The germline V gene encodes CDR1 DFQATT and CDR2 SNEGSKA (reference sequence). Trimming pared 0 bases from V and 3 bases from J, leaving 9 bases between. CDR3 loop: CSARDRGINQPQHF. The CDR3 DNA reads TGCAGTGCTAGAGATCGTGGCATCAATCAGCCCCAGCATTTT.

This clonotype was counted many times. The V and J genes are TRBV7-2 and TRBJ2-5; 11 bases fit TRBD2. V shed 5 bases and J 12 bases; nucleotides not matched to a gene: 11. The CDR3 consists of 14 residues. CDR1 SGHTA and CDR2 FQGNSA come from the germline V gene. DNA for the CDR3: TGTGCCAGCAGCCCCCAACGGACTAGCGGGCCGGAGTACTTC. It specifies CASSPQRTSGPEYF.

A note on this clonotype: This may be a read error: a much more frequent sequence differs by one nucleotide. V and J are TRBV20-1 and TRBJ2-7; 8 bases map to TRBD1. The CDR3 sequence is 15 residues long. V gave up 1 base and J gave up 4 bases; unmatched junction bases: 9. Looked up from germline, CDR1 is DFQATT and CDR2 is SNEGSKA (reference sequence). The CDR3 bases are TGCAGTGCTAGAGCCGGGACAGGAGGGATATACGAGCAGTACTTC. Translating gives CSARAGTGGIYEQYF.

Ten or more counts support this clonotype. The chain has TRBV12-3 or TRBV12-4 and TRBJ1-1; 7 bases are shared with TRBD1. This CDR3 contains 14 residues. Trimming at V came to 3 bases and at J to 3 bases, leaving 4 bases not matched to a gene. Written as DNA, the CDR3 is TGTGCCAGCAGTTTGGAGGGGGCTTACACTGAAGCTTTCTTT. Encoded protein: CASSLEGAYTEAFF.

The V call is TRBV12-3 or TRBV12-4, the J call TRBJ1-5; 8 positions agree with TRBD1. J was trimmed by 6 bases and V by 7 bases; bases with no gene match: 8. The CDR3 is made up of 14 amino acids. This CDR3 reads CASTLGDRSQPQHF. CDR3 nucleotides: TGTGCCAGCACCTTAGGGGACAGGAGTCAGCCCCAGCATTTT.

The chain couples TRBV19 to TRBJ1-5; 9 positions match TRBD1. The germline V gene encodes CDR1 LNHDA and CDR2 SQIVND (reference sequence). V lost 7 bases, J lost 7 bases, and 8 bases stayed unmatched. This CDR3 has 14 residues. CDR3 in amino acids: CASTAGQGGQPQHF. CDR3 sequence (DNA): TGTGCCAGTACCGCGGGACAGGGAGGCCAGCCCCAGCATTTT.

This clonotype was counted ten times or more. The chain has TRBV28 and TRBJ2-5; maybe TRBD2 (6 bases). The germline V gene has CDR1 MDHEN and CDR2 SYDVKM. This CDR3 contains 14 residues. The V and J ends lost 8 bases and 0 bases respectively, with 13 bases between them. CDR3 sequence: CASALASYQETQYF. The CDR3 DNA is TGTGCCAGCGCCCTAGCGAGTTACCAAGAGACCCAGTACTTC.

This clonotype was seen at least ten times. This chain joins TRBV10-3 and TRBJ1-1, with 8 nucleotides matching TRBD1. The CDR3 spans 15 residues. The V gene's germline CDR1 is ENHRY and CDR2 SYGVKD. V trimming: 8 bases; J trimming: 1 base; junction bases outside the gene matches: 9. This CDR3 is CAIGGAGGRNTEAFF. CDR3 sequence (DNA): TGTGCCATCGGGGGGGCAGGGGGCCGGAACACTGAAGCTTTCTTT.

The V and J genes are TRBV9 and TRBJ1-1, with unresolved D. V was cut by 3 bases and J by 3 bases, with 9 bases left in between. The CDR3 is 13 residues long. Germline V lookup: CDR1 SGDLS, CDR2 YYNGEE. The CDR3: CASSGPEDTEAFF. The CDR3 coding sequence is TGTGCCAGCAGCGGCCCCGAGGACACTGAAGCTTTCTTT.

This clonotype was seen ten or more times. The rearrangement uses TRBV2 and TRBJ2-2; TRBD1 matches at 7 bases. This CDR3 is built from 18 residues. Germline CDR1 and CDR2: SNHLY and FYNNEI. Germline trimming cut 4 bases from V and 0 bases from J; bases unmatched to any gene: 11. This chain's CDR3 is CASSAGTASLTNTGELFF. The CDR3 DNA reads TGTGCCAGCAGTGCAGGGACAGCAAGCCTAACGAACACCGGGGAGCTGTTTTTT.

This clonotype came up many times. CDR3 bases: TGTGCCAGCAGCTTAGATTTGGCGGGGCAGCAGTATTTT. It translates to CASSLDLAGQQYF. The chain is built from TRBV11-3 and TRBJ2-3; perhaps TRBD2 as D (6 bases). V lost 0 bases to trimming and J lost 11 bases, with 12 bases between them. The CDR3 totals 13 residues. The germline V gene encodes CDR1 SGHNT and CDR2 YENEEA.

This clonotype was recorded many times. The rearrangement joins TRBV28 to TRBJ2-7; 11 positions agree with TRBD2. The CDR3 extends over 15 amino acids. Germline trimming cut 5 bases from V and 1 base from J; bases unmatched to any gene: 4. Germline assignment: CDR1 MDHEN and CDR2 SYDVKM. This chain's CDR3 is CASSPTSGISYEQYF. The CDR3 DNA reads TGTGCCAGCAGTCCGACTAGCGGGATATCCTACGAGCAGTACTTC.

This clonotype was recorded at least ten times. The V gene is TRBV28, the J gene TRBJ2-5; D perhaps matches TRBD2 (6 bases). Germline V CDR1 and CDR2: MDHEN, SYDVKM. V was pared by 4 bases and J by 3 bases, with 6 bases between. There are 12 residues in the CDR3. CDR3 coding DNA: TGTGCCAGCAGTTGGGGGGAAGAGACCCAGTACTTC. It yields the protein CASSWGEETQYF.

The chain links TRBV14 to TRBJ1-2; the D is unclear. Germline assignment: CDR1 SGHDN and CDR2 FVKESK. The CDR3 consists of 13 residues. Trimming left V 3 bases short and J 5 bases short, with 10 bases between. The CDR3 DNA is TGTGCCAGCAGCCAGGGCGGACGGTATGGCTACACCTTC. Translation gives CASSQGGRYGYTF.

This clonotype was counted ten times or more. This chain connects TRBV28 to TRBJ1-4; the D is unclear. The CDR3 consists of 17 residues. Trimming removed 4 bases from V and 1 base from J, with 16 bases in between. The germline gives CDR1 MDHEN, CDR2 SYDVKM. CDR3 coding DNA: TGTGCCAGCAGTTCCACCCCGGGCATTGAAACTAATGAAAAACTGTTTTTT. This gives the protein CASSSTPGIETNEKLFF. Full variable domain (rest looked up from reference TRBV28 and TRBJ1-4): DVKVTQSSRYLVKRTGEKVFLECVQDMDHENMFWYRQDPGLGLRLIYFSYDVKMKEKGDIPEGYSVSREKKERFSLILESASTNQTSMYLCASSSTPGIETNEKLFFGSGTQLSVL.

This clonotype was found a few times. Here the CDR3 reads CASSYSLAGRGDEQFF. The CDR3 DNA sequence: TGTGCCAGCAGTTACTCGCTAGCGGGGAGAGGCGATGAGCAGTTCTTC. The rearrangement joins TRBV6-5 to TRBJ2-1; TRBD2 aligns across 9 bases. The germline CDR1 and CDR2 sequences are MNHEY and SVGAGI. This CDR3 contains 16 residues. With V trimmed by 0 bases and J by 8 bases, 8 bases remained unmatched.

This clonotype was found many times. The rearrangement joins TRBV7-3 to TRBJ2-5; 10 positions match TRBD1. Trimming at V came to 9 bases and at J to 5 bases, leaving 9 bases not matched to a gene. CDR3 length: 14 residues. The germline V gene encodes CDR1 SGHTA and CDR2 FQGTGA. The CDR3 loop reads CARVRQGAWETQYF. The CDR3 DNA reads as TGTGCCAGAGTTCGACAGGGGGCGTGGGAGACCCAGTACTTC.

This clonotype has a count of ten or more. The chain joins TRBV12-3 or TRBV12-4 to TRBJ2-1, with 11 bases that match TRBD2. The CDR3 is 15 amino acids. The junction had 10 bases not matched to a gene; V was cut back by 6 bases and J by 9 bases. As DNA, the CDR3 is TGTGCCAGCAGACTGACTAGCGGGAACTATCTTGAGCAGTTCTTC. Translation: CASRLTSGNYLEQFF.